The 4 T cell receptor beta chains in this list originate from one sample, sequenced in a study of cytomegalovirus exposure and HLA in healthy donors. The PCR was carried out with 60 Vbeta primers and 13 Jbeta primers. Some clones are missing from TCRdb's copy, which holds only in-frame ones; the method was immunoSEQ multiplex PCR. Of around 110,000 clones detected, roughly 9.9% appear once; the ten largest clones hold less than 4%. The specimen was PBMCs. These receptors were obtained from a man aged 25 to 45 in good health and CMV-seronegative.

This clone was seen a few times. The genes are TRBV28 and TRBJ2-7; no reliable D call. CDR1 is MDHEN and CDR2 is SYDVKM in the germline V gene. The CDR3 spans 13 residues. Trimming took off 7 bases at V and 1 base at J, with 11 bases between the two ends. In DNA, the CDR3 is TGTGCCAGCACCACGACACTTTCCTACGAGCAGTACTTC. This sequence encodes CASTTTLSYEQYF.

This clone was observed a handful of times. The genes are TRBV28 and TRBJ1-3; no firm D call. CDR1 MDHEN and CDR2 SYDVKM come from the germline V gene. The CDR3 is 15 amino acids. V lost 6 bases and J 0 bases, leaving 12 bases between the germline ends. CDR3 coding DNA: TGTGCCAGCAGGGGCAGGCAGAGCTCTGGAAACACCATATATTTT. Translated, it gives CASRGRQSSGNTIYF.

V usage is TRBV19 and J usage is TRBJ1-1; possibly TRBD1 for D (6 bases). The V and J ends lost 7 bases and 8 bases respectively, with 14 bases between them. The CDR3 is 12 amino acids. Germline loops: CDR1 LNHDA, CDR2 SQIVND (reference sequence). The CDR3 bases are TGTGCCAGTACGCTGGGGGGGCCGGAAGCTTTCTTT. Its translation: CASTLGGPEAFF.

This clone appeared a few times. DNA for the CDR3: TGTGCCAGCAGTATTAAACAGGGGAACACTGAAGCTTTCTTT. Encoded protein: CASSIKQGNTEAFF. The genes are TRBV2 and TRBJ1-1; perhaps TRBD1 as D (6 bases). V was pared by 5 bases and J by 1 base, with 11 bases between. Germline CDR1 is SNHLY and CDR2 is FYNNEI. The CDR3 sequence is 14 residues long.